The clone carrying this T cell receptor beta chain appeared many times. The data derive from a study of early T cells in non-severe SARS-CoV-2 infection. CDR3 length equals 10 residues. V dropped 7 bases and J dropped 8 bases, with 6 bases sitting between them. TCRdb recomputed calls from the 5' RACE reads with MiXCR, one row per CDR3 protein. The sample lists fewer than 20,000 distinct CDR3 sequences; roughly 6% were seen once. The chain is built from TRBV12-3 or TRBV12-4 and TRBJ2-1, with D hard to call. Sequenced material: whole blood. This clonotype was sampled from an adult who was a healthcare worker with PCR-confirmed SARS-CoV-2 infection or an uninfected control (not recorded which). The CDR3 spells CASKNHEQFF. The CDR3 DNA sequence: TGTGCCAGCAAAAACCATGAGCAGTTCTTC.